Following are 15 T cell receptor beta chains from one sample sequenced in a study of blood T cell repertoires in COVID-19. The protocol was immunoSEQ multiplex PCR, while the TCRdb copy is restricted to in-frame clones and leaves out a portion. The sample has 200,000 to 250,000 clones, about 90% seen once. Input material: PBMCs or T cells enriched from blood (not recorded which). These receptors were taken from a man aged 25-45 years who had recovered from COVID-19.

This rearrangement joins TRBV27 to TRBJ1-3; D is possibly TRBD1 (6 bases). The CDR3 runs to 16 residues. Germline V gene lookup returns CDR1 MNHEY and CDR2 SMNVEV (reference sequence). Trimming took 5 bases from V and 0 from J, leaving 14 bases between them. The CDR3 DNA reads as TGTGCCAGCAGTCGGACAGTCCCCACCTCTGGAAACACCATATATTTT. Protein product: CASSRTVPTSGNTIYF.

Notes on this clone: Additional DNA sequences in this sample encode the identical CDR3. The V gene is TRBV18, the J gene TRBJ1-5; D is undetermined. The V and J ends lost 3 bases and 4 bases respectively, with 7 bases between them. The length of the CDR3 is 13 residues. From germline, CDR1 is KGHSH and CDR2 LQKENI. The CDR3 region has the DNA TGTGCCAGCTCACCGTCAGGTAATCAGCCCCAGCATTTT. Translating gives CASSPSGNQPQHF.

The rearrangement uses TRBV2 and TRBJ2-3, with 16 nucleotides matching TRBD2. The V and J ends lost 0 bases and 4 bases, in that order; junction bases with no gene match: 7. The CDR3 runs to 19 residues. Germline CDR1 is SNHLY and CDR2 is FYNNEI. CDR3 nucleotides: TGTGCCAGCAGTGAAGCGGGACTAGCGGGGGGGCGGGCCCCAGATACGCAGTATTTT. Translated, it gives CASSEAGLAGGRAPDTQYF.

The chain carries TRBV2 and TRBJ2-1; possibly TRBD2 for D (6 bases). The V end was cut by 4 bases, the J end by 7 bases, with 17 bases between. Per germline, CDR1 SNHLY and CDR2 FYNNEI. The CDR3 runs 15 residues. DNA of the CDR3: TGTGCCAGCAGTGTGAGGCGGGATTCAAGAAATGAGCAGTTCTTC. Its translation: CASSVRRDSRNEQFF.

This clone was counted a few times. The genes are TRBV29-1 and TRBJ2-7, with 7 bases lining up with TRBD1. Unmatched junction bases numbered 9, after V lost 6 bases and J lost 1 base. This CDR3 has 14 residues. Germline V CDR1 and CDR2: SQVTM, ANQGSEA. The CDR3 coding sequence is TGCAGCGTCGAAAACAGGGGTGGGTCCTACGAGCAGTACTTC. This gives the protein CSVENRGGSYEQYF.

In DNA form, the CDR3 reads TGTGTCGAAGGGGGAATAGGCGATGAGCAGTTCTTC. Its translation is CVEGGIGDEQFF. The rearrangement links TRBV12-5 to TRBJ2-1, with D perhaps TRBD1 (6 bases). This CDR3 has 12 residues. Germline V gene sequence: CDR1 LGHNT, CDR2 FRNRAP.

CDR3 residues: CASSGTESGELFF. The CDR3, as DNA: TGTGCCAGCTCGGGGACAGAATCCGGGGAGCTGTTTTTT. The chain joins TRBV18 to TRBJ2-2; 7 positions match TRBD1. Per the germline V gene, CDR1 is KGHSH and CDR2 is LQKENI. The CDR3 is made up of 13 amino acids. After removal of 6 bases from V and 6 bases from J, the junction contained 4 bases not matched to a gene. Supplemented by reference TRBV18 and TRBJ2-2, the full variable domain reads NAGVMQNPRHLVRRRGQEARLRCSPMKGHSHVYWYRQLPEEGLKFMVYLQKENIIDESGMPKERFSAEFPKEGPSILRIQQVVRGDSAAYFCASSGTESGELFFGEGSRLTVL.

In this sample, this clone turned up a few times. The CDR3 loop reads CASRGGANSPLHF. DNA of the CDR3: TGTGCCAGCAGAGGAGGGGCCAATTCACCCCTCCACTTT. The chain uses TRBV6-4 and TRBJ1-6, with D possibly being TRBD1 (5 bases). Trimming cost V 6 bases and J 7 bases, with 10 bases left between them. The CDR3 spans 13 residues. Germline V gives CDR1 MRHNA, CDR2 SNTAGT.

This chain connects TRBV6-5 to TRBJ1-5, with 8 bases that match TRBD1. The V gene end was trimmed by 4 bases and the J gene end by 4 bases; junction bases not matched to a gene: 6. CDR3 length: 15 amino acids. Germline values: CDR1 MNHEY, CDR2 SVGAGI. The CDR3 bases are TGTGCCAGCAGTTGGATTACAGGGGGTAATCAGCCCCAGCATTTT. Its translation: CASSWITGGNQPQHF.

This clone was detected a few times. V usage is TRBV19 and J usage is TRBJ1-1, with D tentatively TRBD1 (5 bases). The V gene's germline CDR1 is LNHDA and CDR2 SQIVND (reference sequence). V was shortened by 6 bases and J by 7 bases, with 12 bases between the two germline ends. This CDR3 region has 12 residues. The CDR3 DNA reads TGTGCCAGTAGCATTCGGGGGGGTGAAGCTTTCTTT. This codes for CASSIRGGEAFF.

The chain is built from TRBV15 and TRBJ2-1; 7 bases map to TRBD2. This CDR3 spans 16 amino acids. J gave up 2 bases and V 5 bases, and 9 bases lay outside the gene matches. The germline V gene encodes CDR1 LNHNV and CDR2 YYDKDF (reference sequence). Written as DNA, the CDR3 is TGTGCCACCAGCCGTGGACTAGTCCCCCCCTACAATGAGCAGTTCTTC. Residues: CATSRGLVPPYNEQFF.

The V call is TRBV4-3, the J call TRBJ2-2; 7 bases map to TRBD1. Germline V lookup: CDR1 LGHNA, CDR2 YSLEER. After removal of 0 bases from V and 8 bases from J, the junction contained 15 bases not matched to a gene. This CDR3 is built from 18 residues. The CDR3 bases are TGCGCCAGCAGCCAAGATCACAGGGGACCCCATCGGATAGGGGAGCTGTTTTTT. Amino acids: CASSQDHRGPHRIGELFF.

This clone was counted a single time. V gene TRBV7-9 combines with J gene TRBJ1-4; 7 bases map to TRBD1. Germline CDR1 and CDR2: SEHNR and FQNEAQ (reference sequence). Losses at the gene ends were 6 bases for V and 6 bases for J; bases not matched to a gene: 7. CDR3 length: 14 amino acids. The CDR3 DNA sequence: TGTGCCAGCAGGGTGACAGGGTCTGATGAAAAACTGTTTTTT. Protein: CASRVTGSDEKLFF.

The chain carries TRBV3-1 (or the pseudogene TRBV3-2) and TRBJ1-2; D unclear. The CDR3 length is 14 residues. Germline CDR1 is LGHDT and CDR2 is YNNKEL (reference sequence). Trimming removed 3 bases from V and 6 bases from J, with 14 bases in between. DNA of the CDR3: TGTGCCAGCAGCCATTCACGGGGTTACGATGGCTACACCTTC. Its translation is CASSHSRGYDGYTF.

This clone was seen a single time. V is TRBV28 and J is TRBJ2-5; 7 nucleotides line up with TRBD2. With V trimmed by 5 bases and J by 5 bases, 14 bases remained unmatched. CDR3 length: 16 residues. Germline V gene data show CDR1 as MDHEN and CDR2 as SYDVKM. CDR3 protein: CASSAPPLGGAETQYF. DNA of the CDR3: TGTGCCAGCAGTGCTCCCCCATTGGGAGGGGCGGAGACCCAGTACTTC.